A single sample is the source of the 11 T cell receptor beta chains below, sequenced in a study of cytomegalovirus exposure and HLA in healthy donors. In the PCR, 60 Vbeta and 13 Jbeta primers were used. The repertoire was sequenced with immunoSEQ multiplex PCR; TCRdb's copy has only in-frame clones and lacks some. This table has around 150,000 clones, around 79% appearing once. Sequencing input: PBMCs. The receptors were gathered from a human donor in good health.

This rearrangement joins TRBV12-5 to TRBJ1-5; D is undetermined. This CDR3 is built from 15 residues. V dropped 0 bases and J dropped 0 bases, with 6 bases sitting between them. Germline V gives CDR1 LGHNT, CDR2 FRNRAP. Here the CDR3 DNA reads TGTGCTAGTGGTTTGGTACGGGATAGCAATCAGCCCCAGCATTTT. Protein: CASGLVRDSNQPQHF.

V usage is TRBV30 and J usage is TRBJ2-1; perhaps TRBD1 as D (6 bases). With 2 bases removed from V and 8 bases from J, the gap between germline ends came to 19 bases. CDR3 length equals 15 residues. Germline V gene sequence: CDR1 GTSNPN, CDR2 SVGIG (reference sequence). The CDR3 here is CAWSPGDRYRDEQFF. Here the CDR3 DNA reads TGTGCCTGGAGTCCCGGGGACCGGTACAGGGATGAGCAGTTCTTC.

The chain couples TRBV5-4 to TRBJ1-4, with 12 bases matching TRBD1. This CDR3 has 16 amino acids. The ends lost 0 bases at V and 7 bases at J; junction bases unmatched: 4. Germline lookup yields CDR1 SGHNT and CDR2 YYREEE (reference sequence). CDR3 region: CASSLGGQGAVEKLFF. The CDR3 DNA sequence: TGTGCCAGCAGCTTGGGGGGACAGGGGGCGGTTGAAAAACTGTTTTTT.

The rearrangement joins TRBV19 to TRBJ1-1; D is undetermined. V was cut by 4 bases and J by 1 base, with 7 bases left in between. CDR3 length: 13 residues. Germline-derived CDR1 and CDR2 are LNHDA and SQIVND (reference sequence). Here the CDR3 DNA reads TGTGCCAGTAGTAGTGGCAGGAACACTGAAGCTTTCTTT. Residues: CASSSGRNTEAFF.

This chain joins TRBV29-1 and TRBJ1-1; no reliable D call. Germline CDR1 SQVTM, CDR2 ANQGSEA. This CDR3 is 13 amino acids long. V was shortened by 5 bases and J by 0 bases, with 10 bases between the two germline ends. The CDR3 loop reads CSVPPQLNTEAFF. In DNA form, the CDR3 reads TGCAGCGTTCCACCCCAGTTGAACACTGAAGCTTTCTTT.

This clone has only a few counts. The genes are TRBV5-5 and TRBJ2-7; tentatively, D is TRBD1 (6 bases). Germline V gene sequence: CDR1 SGHKS, CDR2 YYEKEE (reference sequence). This CDR3 region has 13 residues. V was trimmed by 0 bases and J by 5 bases, leaving 9 bases between them. The CDR3 loop reads CASSLVGANEQYF. As DNA, the CDR3 is TGTGCCAGCAGCTTGGTGGGGGCTAACGAGCAGTACTTC.

The rearrangement uses TRBV9 and TRBJ2-2; possibly TRBD2 for D (6 bases). The germline CDR1 and CDR2 sequences are SGDLS and YYNGEE. With 4 bases removed from V and 3 bases from J, the gap between germline ends came to 10 bases. The CDR3 spans 14 residues. The CDR3 DNA follows: TGTGCCAGCAGCTATAGGAGGGACACCGGGGAGCTGTTTTTT. Residues: CASSYRRDTGELFF.

The chain employs TRBV11-3 and TRBJ2-1; D is perhaps TRBD2 (5 bases). V shed 2 bases and J shed 8 bases, with 10 bases lying between them. CDR1 and CDR2 (germline): SGHNT, YENEEA. CDR3 size: 13 residues. The CDR3 DNA reads TGTGCCAGCAGCTTACCCACTAGGGATGAGCAGTTCTTC. Translating it yields CASSLPTRDEQFF.

The gene calls are TRBV5-1 and TRBJ1-4, with D possibly TRBD1 on 6 matching bases. Deletions cut 4 bases from V and 6 bases from J, with 19 bases between. The CDR3 is 16 amino acids. The germline V gene has CDR1 SGHRS and CDR2 YFSETQ. CDR3 DNA: TGCGCCAGCAGCCGGTCTTCACAGGGCGTCGATGAAAAACTGTTTTTT. This gives the protein CASSRSSQGVDEKLFF.

This sequence joins TRBV10-1 and TRBJ2-7, with D maybe TRBD2 (5 bases). CDR3 length equals 13 residues. Germline CDR1 WNHNN, CDR2 SYGVQD (reference sequence). Trimming took 5 bases from V and 4 from J, leaving 12 bases between them. CDR3 sequence (DNA): TGCGCCAGCAGTCCCGGGGTTAGGTACGAGCAGTACTTC. Translation gives CASSPGVRYEQYF.

The chain joins TRBV5-1 to TRBJ2-3; no definite D call. Looked up from germline, CDR1 is SGHRS and CDR2 is YFSETQ. V lost 7 bases to trimming and J lost 4 bases, with 16 bases between them. This CDR3 is 14 amino acids long. Written as DNA, the CDR3 is TGCGCCAGCTATAAAGAGATGCGCCCAGATACGCAGTATTTT. This encodes CASYKEMRPDTQYF.